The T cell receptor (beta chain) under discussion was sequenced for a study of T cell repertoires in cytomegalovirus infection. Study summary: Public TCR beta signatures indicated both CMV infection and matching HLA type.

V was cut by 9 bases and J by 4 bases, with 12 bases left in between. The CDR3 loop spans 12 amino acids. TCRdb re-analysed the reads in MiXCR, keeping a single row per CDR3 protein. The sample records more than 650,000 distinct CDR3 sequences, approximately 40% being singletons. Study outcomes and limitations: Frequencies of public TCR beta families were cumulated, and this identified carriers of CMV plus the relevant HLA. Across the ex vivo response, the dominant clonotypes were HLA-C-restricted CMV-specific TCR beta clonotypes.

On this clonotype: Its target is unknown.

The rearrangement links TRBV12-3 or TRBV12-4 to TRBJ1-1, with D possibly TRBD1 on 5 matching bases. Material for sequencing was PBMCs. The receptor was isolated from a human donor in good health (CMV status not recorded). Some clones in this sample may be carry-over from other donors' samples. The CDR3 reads CASTGASTEAFF. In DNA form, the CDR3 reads TGTGCCAGTACCGGGGCGAGCACTGAAGCTTTCTTT.